The present T cell receptor (beta chain) was sequenced within a study of CD8 T cells in ankylosing spondylitis. MiXCR was run by TCRdb on the 5' RACE reads, yielding one entry per CDR3 protein. Seen here are 340,000 or so distinct CDR3 sequences, roughly 14% observed once, and the top ten hold 1.1%. In this sample, this clonotype turned up many times. The specimen sequenced was blood, either unsorted or a sorted T cell fraction (not recorded which). This receptor was taken from a male donor with ankylosing spondylitis or in good health (not recorded which).

In nucleotides, the CDR3 is TGTGCCAGCAGCCCTGGAGGCAACTACAATGAGCAGTTCTTC. The encoded protein is CASSPGGNYNEQFF. The genes are TRBV12-3 or TRBV12-4 and TRBJ2-1; possible D gene TRBD2, 5 bases. V was cut by 6 bases and J by 3 bases, with 12 bases left in between. There are 14 residues in the CDR3.